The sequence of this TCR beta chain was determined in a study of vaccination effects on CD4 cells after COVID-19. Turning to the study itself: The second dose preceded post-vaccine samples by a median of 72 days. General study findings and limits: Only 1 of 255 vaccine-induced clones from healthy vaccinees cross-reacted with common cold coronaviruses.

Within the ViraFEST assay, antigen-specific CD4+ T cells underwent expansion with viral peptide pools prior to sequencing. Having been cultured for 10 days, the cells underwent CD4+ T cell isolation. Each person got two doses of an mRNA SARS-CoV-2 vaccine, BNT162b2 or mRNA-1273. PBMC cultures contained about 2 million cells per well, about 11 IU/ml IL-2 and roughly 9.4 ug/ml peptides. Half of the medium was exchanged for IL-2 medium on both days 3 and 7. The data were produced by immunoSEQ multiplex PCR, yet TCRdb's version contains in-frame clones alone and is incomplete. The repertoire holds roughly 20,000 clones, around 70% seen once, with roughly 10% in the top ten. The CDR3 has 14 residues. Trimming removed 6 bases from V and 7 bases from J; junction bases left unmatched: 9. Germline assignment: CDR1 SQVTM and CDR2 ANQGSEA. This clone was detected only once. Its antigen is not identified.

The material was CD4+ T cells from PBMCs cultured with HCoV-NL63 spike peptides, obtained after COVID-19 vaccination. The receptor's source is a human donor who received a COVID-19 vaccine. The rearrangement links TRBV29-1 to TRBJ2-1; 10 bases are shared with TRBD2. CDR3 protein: CSVPRAGGSNEQFF. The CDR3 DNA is TGCAGCGTCCCCCGAGCGGGAGGGTCAAATGAGCAGTTCTTC.